The sequence of this T cell receptor (beta chain) was determined in a study of T cell responses to AZD1222 COVID-19 vaccine (dated by TCRdb to about 2021). The study in broad terms: TCR sequencing was performed for some 250 trial participants, of whom 200 to 220 were given two doses of AZD1222 and around 25 were given two doses of MenACWY control vaccine. Trial participants were enrolled into age subgroups of 18-55, 56-69 and 70-plus years, which contained about 160, 30 and 59 TCR-sequenced participants, respectively. The full study reports these points: Nearly half of unique spike-specific TCRs reportedly recognized epitopes outside regions mutated in the B.1.351 and B.1.1.7 variants. A significant rise in spike-specific TCR breadth and depth was observed after two AZD1222 doses relative to day 0 and relative to MenACWY recipients. The vaccine-associated CD4 TCRs covered the entire spike protein, and the dominant responses fell in regions 160-218 and 743-854. Conclusions about previously exposed vaccinees were limited because only six AZD1222 recipients were SARS-CoV-2 seropositive at baseline. Because no day 14 peak-response samples were available, repertoires were characterized only after the peak T cell response. Participants were mostly white British and included more females than males, and it was suggested by the authors that clonal diversity may have been underestimated. In the small 56-69-year group, the increase in depth fell short of significance, most likely because of low power.

The CDR3 runs 16 amino acids, cysteine and phenylalanine included. Of all the DNA, just the CDR3 is kept, 48 bases in frame from base 1. V and J are trimmed by 4 bases and 6 bases, and the gene matches miss 6 bases of the junction. Sequences SGHRS (CDR1) and YFSETQ (CDR2) are obtained from the germline V gene. As to this clone: The specificity of this receptor is unknown. No qualities accompany the bases; no much larger clone lies one base away.

According to the study, the label for this sample's time point signals: about 28 days (+/-7) after the second vaccine dose. Because spike-specific TCR depth and breadth did not differ between the two schedules, AZD1222 recipients who got a second dose at roughly 4 weeks were pooled with those who got a second dose at roughly 12 weeks. The vaccinee samples were drawn from two UK trials, COV001 and COV002, one of which was a single-blind randomized controlled phase 2/3 trial testing AZD1222 (ChAdOx1 nCoV-19) in healthy adults. For TCRbeta chain sequencing, PBMC samples were collected from trial participants at day 0 and at day 28 after the second dose. The CDR3 regions of human TCRbeta chains were analyzed by immunosequencing. Concerning the study's data processing: TCRs in the repertoires were compared against a reference library of SARS-CoV-2-specific TCRs that had been generated with the MIRA antigen-specificity platform. Breadth was defined as the fraction of unique TCRs that were SARS-CoV-2-associated. Depth was defined as the fraction of total T cells that were SARS-CoV-2-associated. Each spike-specific TCR was assigned to its reactive spike region and to a CD4 or CD8 class using the MIRA data. Log10-transformed breadth and depth values were compared by one-way ANOVA with Sidak's multiple comparisons tests. TCRdb carries this immuneACCESS record with in-frame sequences only. Its versions omit some clonotypes, under half of them owing to an unresolved V gene in the studies checked, with the rest unexplained. V, J and clone size reflect that table, while D and trimming were determined from the DNA. This sample gives about 180,000 clones in total; 85% to 90% of them show up just once. The leading ten clones occupy roughly 12% of the sample.

The receptor's source is an adult who received the AZD1222 COVID-19 vaccine. Source: peripheral blood, taken 28 days after the second AZD1222 dose. In this chain, TRBV5-1 is recombined with TRBJ2-2, with 13 middle bases fitting TRBD2. CDR3 sequence: CASSRTGTSGAGELFF. The bases read TGCGCCAGCAGCAGAACTGGGACTAGCGGGGCCGGGGAGCTGTTTTTT.